This T cell receptor beta chain was obtained from a study of blood T cell repertoires in COVID-19 (dated by TCRdb to about 2020). Looking at the study overall: Samples covering the acute and convalescent phases of COVID-19 were provided by collaborators in the United States, Italy and Spain. A freely available public database, intended as a resource for researchers studying the immune response to SARS-CoV-2, is where the repertoires were released. The sample metadata nearly always contained a de-identified subject ID, COVID-19 status, age in years and sex. The material from the prospective study consisted of cDNA or gDNA derived from T cells, B-cell-depleted T cells, or PBMCs. Where HLA class I and class II types were available, the types were taken from metadata supplied by the sample provider, not from assay-based typing. The samples were drawn from the first 160 participants of the ongoing ImmuneRACE study and from over 950 subjects provided by 6 global collaborators. Subjects who had been exposed to COVID-19, were actively infected with it, or had recovered from it provided the deeply sampled blood TCRbeta repertoires that made up the dataset. On the study overall, not on this receptor specifically: The amount of clinical and demographic metadata varied by source and participant and was provided uncurated.

TCRbeta CDR3 regions were amplified from genomic DNA by means of the immunoSEQ Assay, a bias-controlled multiplex PCR. From the authors' description of their analysis: The number of nucleated cells in each sample was estimated by amplification of reference gene primers within the assay. To quantify the absolute abundance of each unique TCRbeta CDR3 rearrangement, sequence reads were collapsed and filtered. For each sample, productive Simpson clonality was calculated as the square root of Simpson's diversity index over productive rearrangements. The clones in this table, taken by TCRdb from immuneACCESS, are in-frame only. Not every clone is retained; where verified, under half of the shortfall comes from an unresolved V gene, and the cause of the rest is unknown. V, J and clone size reflect that table, while D and trimming were determined from the DNA. Present in this sample are roughly 300,000 clones, 85% of which were seen just once. The top ten clonotypes cover under 3% of the sample.

In the prospective study, participants were about 18 to 89 years old, resided in 24 geographic areas of the United States, and were enrolled through a virtual design. In the prospective study, cohorts were assigned on the basis of participant-reported clinical history obtained from a screening survey and a study questionnaire. For ImmuneRACE Cohort 3, a participant was defined as recovered based on two consecutive negative NP/OP PCR tests, clearance by a healthcare professional, or resolution of symptoms. In the prospective study, mobile phlebotomists collected whole blood, serum and a nasopharyngeal or oropharyngeal swab from each participant. Prospective study participants could optionally give additional blood draws and questionnaires over a roughly 2-month period. Blood samples from the prospective study were shipped frozen or at room temperature prior to DNA extraction. Taken from the germline V gene (reference sequence), the CDR1 and CDR2 loops are MNHEY and SMNVEV. The CDR3, cysteine through phenylalanine, is 14 amino acids long. Only the CDR3 region is kept as DNA, spanning 42 bases read in frame from base 1. The V end loses 5 bases and the J end loses 4 bases, and a stretch of 14 bases separates them.

This clone was counted a few times. The clone's antigen remains unknown. Within one base of it there is no much larger clone, and no base qualities were kept. The sample comprised PBMCs or T cells enriched from blood (not recorded which). The clonotype was recovered from a woman aged 45 to 65 who had recovered from COVID-19. This receptor chain uses TRBV27 and TRBJ1-2; D gene: possibly TRBD1, on 6 matching bases. The CDR3 reads CASSEAGVGYGYTF. In nucleotides, the sequence is TGTGCCAGCAGTGAGGCAGGGGTCGGCTATGGCTACACCTTC.